The rows below give T cell receptor beta chains drawn from one sample of a study of blood T cell repertoires in COVID-19. Clones were read by immunoSEQ multiplex PCR, and TCRdb kept only the in-frame ones, dropping some. Among around 170,000 clones, approximately 74% were seen once, and the ten largest hold 3%. Sequencing used peripheral blood. The receptors originated from a woman of 80 years or more with acute or convalescent COVID-19. Each CDR3 is given with its conserved first and last residue. Fields, in order: clone size, V gene, J gene, D gene, CDR3 protein, CDR3 DNA. A D gene is named only where the DNA matches it firmly. For some rows the clone size is stated as once, few or many, or as a class when expanded; others skip it.

>NA|TRBV25-1|TRBJ1-5|NA
CASSGGGTLSNQPQHF
TGTGCCAGCAGTGGAGGAGGGACCCTTAGCAATCAGCCCCAGCATTTT
>NA|TRBV7-2|TRBJ2-1|TRBD2
CASSFRGLEVNEQFF
TGTGCCAGCAGCTTTAGGGGACTAGAGGTCAATGAGCAGTTCTTC
>NA|TRBV3-1/TRBV3-2|TRBJ2-2|TRBD2
CASSQEELAVNTGELFF
TGTGCCAGCAGCCAAGAGGAGCTAGCGGTGAACACCGGGGAGCTGTTTTTT
>NA|TRBV12-3/TRBV12-4|TRBJ1-1|NA
CASSFQMNTEAFF
TGTGCCAGCAGTTTCCAAATGAACACTGAAGCTTTCTTT
>NA|TRBV19|TRBJ1-1|NA
CASRYAGVTEAFF
TGTGCCAGTAGATACGCGGGCGTCACTGAAGCTTTCTTT
>NA|TRBV18|TRBJ2-1|TRBD2
CASSPPGTSGYNEQFF
TGTGCCAGCTCACCACCGGGGACTAGCGGATACAATGAGCAGTTCTTC
>NA|TRBV5-1|TRBJ1-2|TRBD1
CASSDGFRDRLNYGYTF
TGCGCCAGCAGCGACGGTTTCCGGGACAGATTGAACTATGGCTACACCTTC
>NA|TRBV19|TRBJ2-1|TRBD2
CASSIQLAGGRNEQFF
TGTGCCAGTAGTATACAACTAGCGGGAGGGCGGAATGAGCAGTTCTTC
>NA|TRBV18|TRBJ1-5|NA
CASSPPAQPQHF
TGTGCCAGCTCACCACCGGCCCAGCCCCAGCATTTT
>NA|TRBV7-2|TRBJ1-2|TRBD1
CASSHRDRENGYTF
TGTGCCAGCAGCCACAGGGACAGAGAAAATGGCTACACCTTC
>NA|TRBV3-1/TRBV3-2|TRBJ1-2|TRBD1
CASSQTGNYGYTF
TGTGCCAGCAGCCAGACAGGGAACTATGGCTACACCTTC
>NA|TRBV29-1|TRBJ2-3|NA
CSVGGVDGSSTDTQYF
TGCAGCGTTGGGGGGGTCGACGGCTCCTCCACAGATACGCAGTATTTT
>NA|TRBV5-1|TRBJ1-3|NA
CASSWVPGGFGNTIYF
TGCGCCAGCAGCTGGGTTCCGGGAGGGTTCGGAAACACCATATATTTT
>NA|TRBV28|TRBJ1-5|TRBD1
CASAGTGGHQPQHF
TGTGCCAGCGCAGGGACAGGGGGACATCAGCCCCAGCATTTT
>NA|TRBV20-1|TRBJ2-1|NA
CSAKSNEQFF
TGCAGTGCTAAGAGCAATGAGCAGTTCTTC
>NA|TRBV9|TRBJ1-3|NA
CASSVKNKGNTIYF
TGTGCCAGCAGCGTAAAAAATAAAGGAAACACCATATATTTT
>NA|TRBV11-2|TRBJ2-7|TRBD1
CASRTGGYEQYF
TGTGCCAGCAGGACAGGGGGCTACGAGCAGTACTTC
>NA|TRBV28|TRBJ2-5|TRBD2
CASSLGWTSDASQETQYF
TGTGCCAGCAGTTTAGGGTGGACTAGCGACGCGAGCCAAGAGACCCAGTACTTC
>NA|TRBV27|TRBJ2-7|TRBD1
CASSLSGTDSYEQYF
TGTGCCAGCAGTCTCTCCGGGACAGACAGCTACGAGCAGTACTTC
>NA|TRBV10-2|TRBJ2-1|TRBD2
CASSPSGRSGEQFF
TGCGCCAGCAGCCCCAGCGGGAGATCTGGTGAGCAGTTCTTC
>NA|TRBV3-1/TRBV3-2|TRBJ2-1|TRBD2
CASSSSAGGQWNEQFF
TGTGCCAGCAGCAGTTCGGCGGGAGGGCAGTGGAATGAGCAGTTCTTC
>NA|TRBV19|TRBJ1-5|NA
CASTAGTLSNQPQHF
TGTGCCAGTACCGCCGGGACACTTAGCAATCAGCCCCAGCATTTT
>NA|TRBV9|TRBJ2-1|TRBD1
CASSSPGQGSDEQFF
TGTGCCAGCAGCAGTCCGGGACAGGGGAGCGATGAGCAGTTCTTC
>NA|TRBV5-4|TRBJ2-7|NA
CASRGQGGYEQYF
TGTGCCAGCAGAGGCCAGGGAGGCTACGAGCAGTACTTC
>NA|TRBV5-4|TRBJ2-1|TRBD1
CASSYTGGYNEQFF
TGTGCCAGCAGCTATACAGGGGGCTACAATGAGCAGTTCTTC
>NA|TRBV10-3|TRBJ1-3|NA
CAISAVRQVEVSGNTIYF
TGTGCCATCAGTGCAGTAAGACAGGTAGAGGTGTCTGGAAACACCATATATTTT
>NA|TRBV2|TRBJ2-2|TRBD1
CASSLSGTANTGELFF
TGTGCCAGCAGTCTTTCCGGGACAGCGAACACCGGGGAGCTGTTTTTT
>NA|TRBV19|TRBJ1-5|NA
CASSIEGGRDQPQHF
TGTGCCAGTAGTATAGAAGGAGGGAGGGATCAGCCCCAGCATTTT
>NA|TRBV4-1|TRBJ1-1|NA
CASRPLGTMNTEAFF
TGCGCCAGCAGACCCCTAGGGACAATGAACACTGAAGCTTTCTTT
>NA|TRBV19|TRBJ1-1|TRBD1
CASSSGQGAVTEAFF
TGTGCCAGTAGTTCTGGACAGGGGGCAGTGACTGAAGCTTTCTTT
>once|TRBV19|TRBJ1-4|TRBD1
CASSYGTGAVTEKLFF
TGTGCCAGTAGTTACGGGACAGGGGCGGTGACTGAAAAACTGTTTTTT
>few|TRBV6-5|TRBJ1-1|NA
CASTPAGVMNTEAFF
TGTGCCAGCACCCCCGCAGGGGTAATGAACACTGAAGCTTTCTTT
>NA|TRBV19|TRBJ2-1|TRBD2
CASSLGSGSMNEQFF
TGTGCCAGTAGTCTTGGTAGCGGGAGTATGAATGAGCAGTTCTTC
>many|TRBV2|TRBJ1-1|NA
CASSDPQGRVNTEAFF
TGTGCCAGCAGTGACCCGCAGGGGAGGGTGAACACTGAAGCTTTCTTT